Listed below are T cell receptor beta chains from one sample, sequenced in a study of blood T cell repertoires in COVID-19. Sequencing was performed with immunoSEQ multiplex PCR; in TCRdb, only in-frame clones are kept and a portion is missing. The sample records 200,000 to 250,000 clones, approximately 83% being singletons. What was sequenced was PBMCs or T cells enriched from blood (not recorded which). The source is a woman in her thirties or forties with acute COVID-19. Each CDR3 is given with its conserved first and last residue. D genes are given only for firm matches. Clone size is stated in some rows and not others, as once, few, many or a class when expanded.

>-|TRBJ1-1|once|TRBV19
CASSGGLAQLAMAFF
TGTGCCAGTAGTGGCGGCTTGGCCCAGCTTGCTATGGCTTTCTTT
>TRBD1|TRBJ2-7|-|TRBV29-1
CSVGQGNEQYF
TGCAGCGTCGGACAGGGTAACGAGCAGTACTTC
>TRBD2|TRBJ2-1|-|TRBV19
CASSKRPTSGRALGINEQFF
TGTGCCAGTAGTAAACGTCCGACTAGCGGGAGGGCCCTGGGTATAAATGAGCAGTTCTTC
>-|TRBJ2-1|-|TRBV2
CASSDGRQATYNEQFF
TGTGCCAGCAGTGATGGTCGGCAGGCCACCTACAATGAGCAGTTCTTC
>TRBD2|TRBJ2-1|-|TRBV5-1
CASKWSGGADEQFF
TGCGCCAGCAAATGGAGCGGGGGGGCCGATGAGCAGTTCTTC
>-|TRBJ1-2|-|TRBV28
CASSQQQGGYTF
TGTGCCAGCAGTCAACAGCAAGGTGGCTACACCTTC
>TRBD2|TRBJ2-1|-|TRBV30
CAWSVWLAGGNEQFF
TGTGCCTGGAGTGTATGGCTAGCGGGAGGTAATGAGCAGTTCTTC
>TRBD2|TRBJ2-3|few|TRBV18
CASSPPGLAATDTQYF
TGTGCCAGCTCACCACCGGGACTAGCGGCCACAGATACGCAGTATTTT
>-|TRBJ1-2|-|TRBV3-1/TRBV3-2
CASSQGYRAKGISYGYTF
TGTGCCAGCAGCCAAGGGTACAGGGCGAAAGGAATCTCCTATGGCTACACCTTC
>-|TRBJ2-7|-|TRBV23-1
CASSRDTPSTYEQYF
TGCGCCAGCAGTCGGGACACACCCTCAACCTACGAGCAGTACTTC
>TRBD1|TRBJ2-3|-|TRBV28
CASSPTGASTDTQYF
TGTGCCAGCAGTCCAACAGGGGCTAGCACAGATACGCAGTATTTT
>TRBD1|TRBJ2-7|many|TRBV12-3/TRBV12-4
CASSWTGSYEQYF
TGTGCCAGCAGTTGGACAGGTTCCTACGAGCAGTACTTC
>TRBD2|TRBJ2-3|-|TRBV19
CASRGRSGRSDTQYF
TGTGCCAGTAGAGGGCGTAGCGGGAGGTCAGATACGCAGTATTTT
>-|TRBJ2-3|-|TRBV10-3
CAIRPGPLRGGTDTQYF
TGTGCCATCAGACCCGGGCCCCTTAGGGGGGGGACAGATACGCAGTATTTT
>-|TRBJ2-5|-|TRBV9
CASSALSGVETQYF
TGTGCCAGCAGTGCCCTGTCTGGAGTGGAGACCCAGTACTTC
>TRBD2|TRBJ2-3|-|TRBV7-2
CASRLGLATDTQYF
TGTGCCAGCAGGCTAGGACTAGCAACAGATACGCAGTATTTT
>-|TRBJ2-7|-|TRBV2
CASSGDTYYEQYF
TGTGCCAGCAGCGGGGACACTTACTACGAGCAGTACTTC
>-|TRBJ1-4|-|TRBV5-1
CASSLNTLGEKLFF
TGCGCCAGCAGCTTGAACACCCTCGGGGAAAAACTGTTTTTT
>-|TRBJ2-7|-|TRBV24-1
CATSAAGSYEQYF
TGTGCCACCAGTGCGGCAGGCTCCTACGAGCAGTACTTC
>-|TRBJ1-2|-|TRBV7-9
CASSPGSEVGGYTF
TGTGCCAGCAGCCCTGGCTCTGAGGTCGGAGGCTACACCTTC
>-|TRBJ1-1|-|TRBV27
CASSLSRGYTEAFF
TGTGCCAGCAGTTTATCGCGGGGGTACACTGAAGCTTTCTTT
>TRBD2|TRBJ2-1|-|TRBV11-3
CASSSRLAGWNEQFF
TGTGCCAGCAGCTCAAGACTAGCGGGGTGGAATGAGCAGTTCTTC
>-|TRBJ2-3|-|TRBV20-1
CSASLSGTDTQYF
TGCAGTGCTAGTCTTTCGGGTACGGATACGCAGTATTTT
>TRBD1|TRBJ1-1|-|TRBV7-6
CASSPVLGTATEAFF
TGTGCCAGCAGCCCCGTCTTAGGGACAGCCACTGAAGCTTTCTTT
>-|TRBJ1-1|-|TRBV19
CASSIQGLSPAEAFF
TGTGCCAGTAGTATTCAGGGTTTGAGTCCGGCTGAAGCTTTCTTT
>TRBD2|TRBJ2-3|few|TRBV6-4
CASSELAGHTDTQYF
TGTGCCAGCAGTGAATTAGCGGGACACACAGATACGCAGTATTTT
>-|TRBJ2-7|-|TRBV3-1/TRBV3-2
CASSQIPGAVNEQYF
TGTGCCAGCAGCCAAATCCCAGGAGCGGTGAACGAGCAGTACTTC
>TRBD1|TRBJ1-6|-|TRBV11-2
CASSLETGGSYNSPLHF
TGTGCCAGCAGCTTAGAAACAGGGGGCTCCTATAATTCACCCCTCCACTTT
>TRBD2|TRBJ2-1|-|TRBV4-3
CASSQDWLAGYRSSYNEQFF
TGCGCCAGCAGCCAAGATTGGCTAGCGGGCTACCGGAGCTCCTACAATGAGCAGTTCTTC
>-|TRBJ2-4|-|TRBV4-2
CASSQGSGWYF
TGTGCCAGCAGCCAAGGATCAGGATGGTACTTC
>-|TRBJ1-1|once|TRBV7-9
CASSPWGGFQAFF
TGTGCCAGCAGCCCCTGGGGGGGGTTTCAAGCTTTCTTT
>TRBD1|TRBJ2-1|-|TRBV24-1
CATSDTSLLAGGYYNEQFF
TGTGCCACCAGTGACACCTCCCTGCTGGCAGGGGGATACTACAATGAGCAGTTCTTC
>-|TRBJ1-1|-|TRBV7-8
CASSSSGKGEAFF
TGTGCCAGCAGCTCCTCAGGGAAGGGTGAAGCTTTCTTT
>TRBD1|TRBJ1-4|-|TRBV13
CASSLGDQGAGEKLFF
TGTGCCAGCAGCTTAGGCGATCAGGGGGCGGGTGAAAAACTGTTTTTT
>TRBD2|TRBJ2-1|-|TRBV7-8
CASSFGSGGPFNEQFF
TGTGCCAGCAGCTTCGGCAGCGGGGGACCGTTCAATGAGCAGTTCTTC
>-|TRBJ1-2|-|TRBV27
CASSSGRLKGYGYTF
TGTGCCAGCAGTTCAGGCCGGCTTAAGGGGTATGGCTACACCTTC
>-|TRBJ2-1|-|TRBV6-6
CASSYSYESSYEQFF
TGTGCCAGCAGTTACTCTTACGAGAGTTCGTATGAGCAGTTCTTC
>TRBD1|TRBJ1-1|-|TRBV27
CASRSGGMNTEAFF
TGTGCCAGCAGATCAGGGGGGATGAACACTGAAGCTTTCTTT
>TRBD1|TRBJ2-7|-|TRBV5-1
CASSLAAGTGSYEQYF
TGCGCCAGCAGCTTGGCAGCCGGGACAGGGAGCTACGAGCAGTACTTC
>TRBD1|TRBJ2-5|-|TRBV24-1
CATSDRGTGPTQETQYF
TGTGCCACCAGTGACCGTGGGACAGGTCCCACCCAAGAGACCCAGTACTTC
>TRBD1|TRBJ2-3|-|TRBV4-3
CASSQGTIRTGADTQYF
TGCGCCAGCAGCCAAGGGACGATTAGGACAGGGGCAGATACGCAGTATTTT
>TRBD2|TRBJ2-1|few|TRBV28
CASSPIYKTSGILYEQFF
TGTGCCAGCAGTCCGATTTACAAGACTAGCGGGATTCTCTATGAGCAGTTCTTC
>-|TRBJ1-6|-|TRBV27
CASSFGLPGSPLHF
TGTGCCAGCAGTTTTGGGCTCCCGGGGTCACCCCTCCACTTT
>TRBD2|TRBJ2-7|-|TRBV6-1
CASSEVLPGGRAYEQYF
TGTGCCAGCAGTGAAGTCCTGCCGGGGGGGAGAGCCTACGAGCAGTACTTC
>TRBD2|TRBJ2-7|-|TRBV3-1/TRBV3-2
CASSQDGTSGTYEQYF
TGTGCCAGCAGCCAAGATGGGACTAGCGGTACCTACGAGCAGTACTTC
>TRBD2|TRBJ2-5|-|TRBV7-9
CASSLPGGAGTQYF
TGTGCCAGCAGCTTACCGGGGGGGGCAGGGACCCAGTACTTC
>-|TRBJ2-4|-|TRBV3-1/TRBV3-2
CASSPGLAKNIQYF
TGTGCCAGCAGCCCCGGACTAGCCAAAAACATTCAGTACTTC